These T cell receptor beta chains were read from a single sample in a study of cytomegalovirus exposure and HLA in healthy donors. Only in-frame clones appear in the TCRdb table, and some are missing; sequencing was by immunoSEQ multiplex PCR. The sample contains 150,000 to 200,000 clones, approximately 85% of which appear only once. Sequenced input: PBMCs. Source of these receptors: a woman in her fifties or sixties in good health and CMV-seronegative. Each CDR3 is given without its conserved first and last residue. The D gene is left open where the match is weak.

v_call	j_call	d_call	cdr3_aa
TRBV19	TRBJ1-5	NA	ASSISQIIYQPQH
TRBV30	TRBJ2-7	NA	AWSLDRSSYEQY
TRBV2	TRBJ1-5	NA	ASRLTENSNQPQH
TRBV28	TRBJ1-5	TRBD1	ASRDRGSNQPQH
TRBV7-9	TRBJ1-4	NA	ASSPQQTTNEKLF
TRBV5-4	TRBJ2-2	NA	ASSLDRTGELF
TRBV7-2	TRBJ1-2	TRBD1	ASSLRQGQDGYT
TRBV6-1	TRBJ2-2	NA	ASRPGAGELF
TRBV28	TRBJ1-1	NA	ASRTGLNTEAF
TRBV14	TRBJ1-5	NA	ASSRLGGNQPQH
TRBV18	TRBJ1-1	TRBD1	ASSLRQGGTEAF
TRBV19	TRBJ2-7	TRBD2	ASSASSGSSYEQY
TRBV4-1	TRBJ2-1	TRBD2	ASSQSPTSGAYNEQF
TRBV30	TRBJ2-7	TRBD1	AWSVRQGYEQY
TRBV4-2	TRBJ1-2	NA	ASSQDSQGNGYT
TRBV18	TRBJ2-3	TRBD2	ASSPVTSAQNTQY
TRBV28	TRBJ1-2	NA	ASRESYGYT
TRBV7-9	TRBJ2-7	TRBD1	ASSRRGQGRSYEQY
TRBV21-1	TRBJ2-1	NA	ASSINVETSLRNEQF
TRBV27	TRBJ2-7	NA	ASASVISWPSYEQY
TRBV28	TRBJ2-1	TRBD2	ASSLSLGLAGSGNEQF
TRBV5-6	TRBJ2-7	NA	ASSLDRRAYEQY
TRBV28	TRBJ1-4	NA	ASSFLEKLF
TRBV5-5	TRBJ2-7	NA	ASSLGGGDYEQY
TRBV5-1	TRBJ2-1	NA	ASSNGVPNSYNEQF
TRBV4-2	TRBJ2-6	TRBD1	ASSHLTGQDWWANVLT
TRBV5-1	TRBJ2-1	NA	ASSLAGENEQF
TRBV28	TRBJ1-1	NA	ASSGASVNTEAF
TRBV2	TRBJ2-3	NA	ASTKHQTTDTQY
TRBV6-5	TRBJ1-2	NA	ASSYSHRDDYGYT
TRBV30	TRBJ2-4	TRBD1	AWSVGGNAKNIQY
TRBV7-3	TRBJ2-1	NA	ASSLGGWNEQF
TRBV5-1	TRBJ1-3	NA	ASSLEAGRLVGNTIY
TRBV5-4	TRBJ1-1	NA	ASRGRGVSGDTEAF
TRBV27	TRBJ1-2	NA	ASSLTGWNNYGYT
TRBV4-2	TRBJ2-7	NA	ASSQDGGARARYEQY
TRBV6-4	TRBJ1-5	NA	ASSVEVNQPQH
TRBV7-2	TRBJ2-1	TRBD2	ASSSTGTSYNEQF
TRBV7-6	TRBJ1-4	NA	ASSPDSLGEKLF
TRBV27	TRBJ2-1	NA	ASSLRLMSWGARGDLNEQF
TRBV10-3	TRBJ2-1	NA	AIAAGYVDEQF
TRBV19	TRBJ1-1	NA	ASSSRVEAF